The rows below give T cell receptor beta chains drawn from one sample of a study of T cells after yellow fever vaccination. TCRdb reprocessed the 5' RACE reads via MiXCR and lists one record per CDR3 protein. The sample has approximately 58,000 distinct CDR3 sequences, 4.5% to 6% seen once. The specimen was PBMCs, either bulk or a sorted T-cell subset (CD4+, CD8+, memory, or dextramer-sorted; not recorded which), collected on the day of the yellow fever booster vaccination. These TCRs come from a man between 18 and 35 years old who received the YFV17D yellow fever vaccine. CDR3s include the opening cysteine and the closing phenylalanine or tryptophan. D genes are given only for firm matches. Where a row states a size, it is once, few, many or the class of an expanded clone; other rows omit it.

clone size: many; D gene: NA; J gene: TRBJ2-7; V gene: TRBV7-9; CDR3 length: 14; CDR3 protein: CASPPAGAFYEQYF; CDR3 DNA: TGTGCCAGCCCCCCCGCAGGAGCGTTCTACGAGCAGTACTTC
clone size: many; D gene: NA; J gene: TRBJ2-3; V gene: TRBV7-2; CDR3 length: 17; CDR3 protein: CASSRPGHTRSTDTQYF; CDR3 DNA: TGTGCCAGCAGCCGCCCGGGCCACACGCGGAGCACAGATACGCAGTATTTT
clone size: many; D gene: NA; J gene: TRBJ1-6; V gene: TRBV7-2; CDR3 length: 16; CDR3 protein: CASRKIADQYNSPLHF; CDR3 DNA: TGTGCCAGCAGAAAAATTGCGGACCAGTATAATTCACCCCTCCACTTT
clone size: NA; D gene: TRBD1; J gene: TRBJ1-5; V gene: TRBV19; CDR3 length: 14; CDR3 protein: CASRTAQGGQPQHF; CDR3 DNA: TGTGCCAGTAGGACCGCTCAGGGGGGTCAGCCCCAGCATTTT
clone size: NA; D gene: NA; J gene: TRBJ1-1; V gene: TRBV5-1; CDR3 length: 15; CDR3 protein: CASSFRRGQSDVAFF; CDR3 DNA: TGCGCCAGCAGCTTTCGGCGGGGGCAGTCGGACGTAGCTTTCTTT
clone size: many; D gene: TRBD1; J gene: TRBJ1-5; V gene: TRBV20-1; CDR3 length: 16; CDR3 protein: CSARRQGDRSNQPQHF; CDR3 DNA: TGCAGTGCTAGACGACAGGGAGACAGGAGCAATCAGCCCCAGCATTTT
clone size: few; D gene: NA; J gene: TRBJ2-1; V gene: TRBV12-3/TRBV12-4; CDR3 length: 12; CDR3 protein: CASSFFPNEQFF; CDR3 DNA: TGTGCCAGCAGTTTTTTCCCCAATGAGCAGTTCTTC
clone size: many; D gene: TRBD2; J gene: TRBJ2-5; V gene: TRBV20-1; CDR3 length: 19; CDR3 protein: CSARDLTSGGTRDQETQYF; CDR3 DNA: TGCAGTGCTAGAGATCTGACCAGCGGGGGGACCCGTGACCAAGAGACCCAGTACTTC
clone size: many; D gene: NA; J gene: TRBJ1-1; V gene: TRBV12-3/TRBV12-4; CDR3 length: 13; CDR3 protein: CASSGSFGTEAFF; CDR3 DNA: TGTGCCAGCAGTGGGAGTTTCGGAACTGAAGCTTTCTTT
clone size: NA; D gene: TRBD1; J gene: TRBJ2-7; V gene: TRBV29-1; CDR3 length: 14; CDR3 protein: CSALTGLSSYEQYF; CDR3 DNA: TGCAGCGCCTTGACAGGGTTAAGCTCCTACGAGCAGTACTTC
clone size: NA; D gene: NA; J gene: TRBJ1-2; V gene: TRBV28; CDR3 length: 16; CDR3 protein: CASSLLVARRVNGYTF; CDR3 DNA: TGTGCCAGCAGTTTATTAGTGGCCAGGAGAGTAAATGGCTACACCTTC
clone size: few; D gene: TRBD2; J gene: TRBJ2-1; V gene: TRBV5-1; CDR3 length: 16; CDR3 protein: CASSTSSGGIYNEQFF; CDR3 DNA: TGCGCCAGCAGCACATCTAGCGGGGGGATCTACAATGAGCAGTTCTTC
clone size: NA; D gene: NA; J gene: TRBJ1-2; V gene: TRBV4-1; CDR3 length: 15; CDR3 protein: CASSQVGGENYGYTF; CDR3 DNA: TGCGCCAGCAGCCAAGTGGGGGGAGAGAACTATGGCTACACCTTC
clone size: NA; D gene: NA; J gene: TRBJ1-3; V gene: TRBV7-9; CDR3 length: 16; CDR3 protein: CASSPAQQGPGNTIYF; CDR3 DNA: TGTGCCAGCAGCCCCGCTCAACAGGGACCGGGAAACACCATATATTTT
clone size: few; D gene: NA; J gene: TRBJ2-3; V gene: TRBV7-3; CDR3 length: 17; CDR3 protein: CASSLNDPAGSTDTQYF; CDR3 DNA: TGTGCCAGCAGCTTAAATGACCCGGCGGGAAGCACAGATACGCAGTATTTT
clone size: many; D gene: NA; J gene: TRBJ2-2; V gene: TRBV5-4; CDR3 length: 15; CDR3 protein: CASSLGRANTGELFF; CDR3 DNA: TGTGCCAGCAGCTTGGGACGGGCGAACACCGGGGAGCTGTTTTTT
clone size: few; D gene: NA; J gene: TRBJ1-2; V gene: TRBV7-2; CDR3 length: 14; CDR3 protein: CASSSPKTPDGYTF; CDR3 DNA: TGTGCCAGCAGCTCCCCCAAGACCCCGGATGGCTACACCTTC
clone size: medium-sized; D gene: TRBD1; J gene: TRBJ1-3; V gene: TRBV4-2; CDR3 length: 16; CDR3 protein: CASSHRDSPSGNTIYF; CDR3 DNA: TGTGCCAGCAGCCACCGGGACAGCCCCTCTGGAAACACCATATATTTT
clone size: many; D gene: TRBD1; J gene: TRBJ1-5; V gene: TRBV4-3; CDR3 length: 15; CDR3 protein: CASSQEDRADQPQHF; CDR3 DNA: TGCGCCAGCAGCCAAGAGGACAGGGCGGATCAGCCCCAGCATTTT
clone size: many; D gene: TRBD2; J gene: TRBJ2-1; V gene: TRBV6-5; CDR3 length: 15; CDR3 protein: CASSILAGDYNEQFF; CDR3 DNA: TGTGCCAGCAGTATCCTAGCGGGGGACTACAATGAGCAGTTCTTC
clone size: many; D gene: TRBD1; J gene: TRBJ1-2; V gene: TRBV6-5; CDR3 length: 16; CDR3 protein: CASSYSPGQGGPGYTF; CDR3 DNA: TGTGCCAGCAGTTACTCCCCGGGACAGGGGGGACCTGGCTACACCTTC
clone size: many; D gene: NA; J gene: TRBJ1-2; V gene: TRBV12-3/TRBV12-4; CDR3 length: 14; CDR3 protein: CASSLDQANYGYTF; CDR3 DNA: TGTGCCAGCAGTTTAGATCAGGCTAACTATGGCTACACCTTC
clone size: few; D gene: NA; J gene: TRBJ1-1; V gene: TRBV4-3; CDR3 length: 14; CDR3 protein: CASSQKTYNTEAFF; CDR3 DNA: TGCGCCAGCAGCCAAAAGACATATAACACTGAAGCTTTCTTT
clone size: few; D gene: NA; J gene: TRBJ2-3; V gene: TRBV7-6; CDR3 length: 15; CDR3 protein: CASSLSSASTDTQYF; CDR3 DNA: TGTGCCAGCAGCTTATCGTCAGCTAGCACAGATACGCAGTATTTT
clone size: NA; D gene: NA; J gene: TRBJ1-4; V gene: TRBV15; CDR3 length: 15; CDR3 protein: CATSPSLSDPEKLFF; CDR3 DNA: TGTGCCACCAGCCCAAGTTTGTCCGACCCTGAAAAACTGTTTTTT
clone size: few; D gene: NA; J gene: TRBJ2-3; V gene: TRBV5-1; CDR3 length: 17; CDR3 protein: CASSGGPTGSLTDTQYF; CDR3 DNA: TGCGCCAGCAGCGGCGGGCCGACAGGTTCTCTCACAGATACGCAGTATTTT
clone size: few; D gene: TRBD2; J gene: TRBJ2-1; V gene: TRBV5-1; CDR3 length: 14; CDR3 protein: CASRGGPGYNEQFF; CDR3 DNA: TGCGCCAGCCGCGGGGGGCCGGGTTACAATGAGCAGTTCTTC
clone size: NA; D gene: NA; J gene: TRBJ2-7; V gene: TRBV25-1; CDR3 length: 13; CDR3 protein: CASSAGRTTEQYF; CDR3 DNA: TGTGCCAGCAGTGCCGGACGGACCACCGAGCAGTACTTC
clone size: many; D gene: NA; J gene: TRBJ1-1; V gene: TRBV4-3; CDR3 length: 16; CDR3 protein: CASSQDHNRGGTEAFF; CDR3 DNA: TGCGCCAGCAGCCAAGATCATAATAGGGGAGGGACTGAAGCTTTCTTT
clone size: many; D gene: NA; J gene: TRBJ1-3; V gene: TRBV4-1; CDR3 length: 13; CDR3 protein: CASIGPGGDTIYF; CDR3 DNA: TGCGCCAGCATCGGTCCCGGGGGGGACACCATATATTTT
clone size: NA; D gene: NA; J gene: TRBJ2-7; V gene: TRBV4-1; CDR3 length: 11; CDR3 protein: CASSQKESQYF; CDR3 DNA: TGCGCCAGCAGCCAAAAAGAGTCACAGTACTTC
clone size: few; D gene: NA; J gene: TRBJ2-5; V gene: TRBV19; CDR3 length: 13; CDR3 protein: CASSMTLRETQYF; CDR3 DNA: TGTGCCAGTAGTATGACTCTCAGGGAGACCCAGTACTTC
clone size: few; D gene: NA; J gene: TRBJ1-1; V gene: TRBV13; CDR3 length: 11; CDR3 protein: CATGVNTEAFF; CDR3 DNA: TGTGCCACAGGGGTGAACACTGAAGCTTTCTTT
clone size: many; D gene: NA; J gene: TRBJ2-1; V gene: TRBV7-9; CDR3 length: 13; CDR3 protein: CASSPRDPRSQFF; CDR3 DNA: TGTGCCAGCAGCCCGAGGGACCCGAGATCGCAGTTCTTC
clone size: many; D gene: NA; J gene: TRBJ2-5; V gene: TRBV5-1; CDR3 length: 13; CDR3 protein: CASSRTVQETQYF; CDR3 DNA: TGCGCCAGCAGCCGGACGGTACAAGAGACCCAGTACTTC
clone size: few; D gene: NA; J gene: TRBJ2-5; V gene: TRBV28; CDR3 length: 14; CDR3 protein: CASSLWTDQETQYF; CDR3 DNA: TGTGCCAGCAGTTTATGGACAGACCAAGAGACCCAGTACTTC
clone size: NA; D gene: TRBD1; J gene: TRBJ2-1; V gene: TRBV20-1; CDR3 length: 13; CDR3 protein: CSATGTGVDEQFF; CDR3 DNA: TGCAGTGCCACCGGGACAGGGGTCGATGAGCAGTTCTTC
clone size: many; D gene: NA; J gene: TRBJ2-3; V gene: TRBV6-2/TRBV6-3; CDR3 length: 14; CDR3 protein: CASSTGASTDTQYF; CDR3 DNA: TGTGCCAGCAGTACGGGGGCTAGCACAGATACGCAGTATTTT
clone size: many; D gene: NA; J gene: TRBJ2-4; V gene: TRBV18; CDR3 length: 15; CDR3 protein: CASSPRRAAKNIQYF; CDR3 DNA: TGTGCCAGCTCACCACGCCGGGCGGCCAAAAACATTCAGTACTTC
clone size: many; D gene: NA; J gene: TRBJ2-1; V gene: TRBV19; CDR3 length: 15; CDR3 protein: CASSIVPSSYNEQFF; CDR3 DNA: TGTGCCAGTAGTATAGTACCGAGCTCCTACAATGAGCAGTTCTTC
clone size: many; D gene: TRBD1; J gene: TRBJ2-5; V gene: TRBV7-9; CDR3 length: 16; CDR3 protein: CASSPSPTGLRETQYF; CDR3 DNA: TGTGCCAGCAGCCCAAGCCCGACAGGGCTACGTGAGACCCAGTACTTC
clone size: NA; D gene: TRBD1; J gene: TRBJ1-2; V gene: TRBV19; CDR3 length: 16; CDR3 protein: CASSRRGRRTLYGYTF; CDR3 DNA: TGTGCCAGTAGTAGGAGGGGGCGCAGGACCCTCTATGGCTACACCTTC
clone size: many; D gene: NA; J gene: TRBJ1-5; V gene: TRBV6-5; CDR3 length: 14; CDR3 protein: CASSPLYHGQPQHF; CDR3 DNA: TGTGCCAGCAGTCCCCTCTATCACGGTCAGCCCCAGCATTTT